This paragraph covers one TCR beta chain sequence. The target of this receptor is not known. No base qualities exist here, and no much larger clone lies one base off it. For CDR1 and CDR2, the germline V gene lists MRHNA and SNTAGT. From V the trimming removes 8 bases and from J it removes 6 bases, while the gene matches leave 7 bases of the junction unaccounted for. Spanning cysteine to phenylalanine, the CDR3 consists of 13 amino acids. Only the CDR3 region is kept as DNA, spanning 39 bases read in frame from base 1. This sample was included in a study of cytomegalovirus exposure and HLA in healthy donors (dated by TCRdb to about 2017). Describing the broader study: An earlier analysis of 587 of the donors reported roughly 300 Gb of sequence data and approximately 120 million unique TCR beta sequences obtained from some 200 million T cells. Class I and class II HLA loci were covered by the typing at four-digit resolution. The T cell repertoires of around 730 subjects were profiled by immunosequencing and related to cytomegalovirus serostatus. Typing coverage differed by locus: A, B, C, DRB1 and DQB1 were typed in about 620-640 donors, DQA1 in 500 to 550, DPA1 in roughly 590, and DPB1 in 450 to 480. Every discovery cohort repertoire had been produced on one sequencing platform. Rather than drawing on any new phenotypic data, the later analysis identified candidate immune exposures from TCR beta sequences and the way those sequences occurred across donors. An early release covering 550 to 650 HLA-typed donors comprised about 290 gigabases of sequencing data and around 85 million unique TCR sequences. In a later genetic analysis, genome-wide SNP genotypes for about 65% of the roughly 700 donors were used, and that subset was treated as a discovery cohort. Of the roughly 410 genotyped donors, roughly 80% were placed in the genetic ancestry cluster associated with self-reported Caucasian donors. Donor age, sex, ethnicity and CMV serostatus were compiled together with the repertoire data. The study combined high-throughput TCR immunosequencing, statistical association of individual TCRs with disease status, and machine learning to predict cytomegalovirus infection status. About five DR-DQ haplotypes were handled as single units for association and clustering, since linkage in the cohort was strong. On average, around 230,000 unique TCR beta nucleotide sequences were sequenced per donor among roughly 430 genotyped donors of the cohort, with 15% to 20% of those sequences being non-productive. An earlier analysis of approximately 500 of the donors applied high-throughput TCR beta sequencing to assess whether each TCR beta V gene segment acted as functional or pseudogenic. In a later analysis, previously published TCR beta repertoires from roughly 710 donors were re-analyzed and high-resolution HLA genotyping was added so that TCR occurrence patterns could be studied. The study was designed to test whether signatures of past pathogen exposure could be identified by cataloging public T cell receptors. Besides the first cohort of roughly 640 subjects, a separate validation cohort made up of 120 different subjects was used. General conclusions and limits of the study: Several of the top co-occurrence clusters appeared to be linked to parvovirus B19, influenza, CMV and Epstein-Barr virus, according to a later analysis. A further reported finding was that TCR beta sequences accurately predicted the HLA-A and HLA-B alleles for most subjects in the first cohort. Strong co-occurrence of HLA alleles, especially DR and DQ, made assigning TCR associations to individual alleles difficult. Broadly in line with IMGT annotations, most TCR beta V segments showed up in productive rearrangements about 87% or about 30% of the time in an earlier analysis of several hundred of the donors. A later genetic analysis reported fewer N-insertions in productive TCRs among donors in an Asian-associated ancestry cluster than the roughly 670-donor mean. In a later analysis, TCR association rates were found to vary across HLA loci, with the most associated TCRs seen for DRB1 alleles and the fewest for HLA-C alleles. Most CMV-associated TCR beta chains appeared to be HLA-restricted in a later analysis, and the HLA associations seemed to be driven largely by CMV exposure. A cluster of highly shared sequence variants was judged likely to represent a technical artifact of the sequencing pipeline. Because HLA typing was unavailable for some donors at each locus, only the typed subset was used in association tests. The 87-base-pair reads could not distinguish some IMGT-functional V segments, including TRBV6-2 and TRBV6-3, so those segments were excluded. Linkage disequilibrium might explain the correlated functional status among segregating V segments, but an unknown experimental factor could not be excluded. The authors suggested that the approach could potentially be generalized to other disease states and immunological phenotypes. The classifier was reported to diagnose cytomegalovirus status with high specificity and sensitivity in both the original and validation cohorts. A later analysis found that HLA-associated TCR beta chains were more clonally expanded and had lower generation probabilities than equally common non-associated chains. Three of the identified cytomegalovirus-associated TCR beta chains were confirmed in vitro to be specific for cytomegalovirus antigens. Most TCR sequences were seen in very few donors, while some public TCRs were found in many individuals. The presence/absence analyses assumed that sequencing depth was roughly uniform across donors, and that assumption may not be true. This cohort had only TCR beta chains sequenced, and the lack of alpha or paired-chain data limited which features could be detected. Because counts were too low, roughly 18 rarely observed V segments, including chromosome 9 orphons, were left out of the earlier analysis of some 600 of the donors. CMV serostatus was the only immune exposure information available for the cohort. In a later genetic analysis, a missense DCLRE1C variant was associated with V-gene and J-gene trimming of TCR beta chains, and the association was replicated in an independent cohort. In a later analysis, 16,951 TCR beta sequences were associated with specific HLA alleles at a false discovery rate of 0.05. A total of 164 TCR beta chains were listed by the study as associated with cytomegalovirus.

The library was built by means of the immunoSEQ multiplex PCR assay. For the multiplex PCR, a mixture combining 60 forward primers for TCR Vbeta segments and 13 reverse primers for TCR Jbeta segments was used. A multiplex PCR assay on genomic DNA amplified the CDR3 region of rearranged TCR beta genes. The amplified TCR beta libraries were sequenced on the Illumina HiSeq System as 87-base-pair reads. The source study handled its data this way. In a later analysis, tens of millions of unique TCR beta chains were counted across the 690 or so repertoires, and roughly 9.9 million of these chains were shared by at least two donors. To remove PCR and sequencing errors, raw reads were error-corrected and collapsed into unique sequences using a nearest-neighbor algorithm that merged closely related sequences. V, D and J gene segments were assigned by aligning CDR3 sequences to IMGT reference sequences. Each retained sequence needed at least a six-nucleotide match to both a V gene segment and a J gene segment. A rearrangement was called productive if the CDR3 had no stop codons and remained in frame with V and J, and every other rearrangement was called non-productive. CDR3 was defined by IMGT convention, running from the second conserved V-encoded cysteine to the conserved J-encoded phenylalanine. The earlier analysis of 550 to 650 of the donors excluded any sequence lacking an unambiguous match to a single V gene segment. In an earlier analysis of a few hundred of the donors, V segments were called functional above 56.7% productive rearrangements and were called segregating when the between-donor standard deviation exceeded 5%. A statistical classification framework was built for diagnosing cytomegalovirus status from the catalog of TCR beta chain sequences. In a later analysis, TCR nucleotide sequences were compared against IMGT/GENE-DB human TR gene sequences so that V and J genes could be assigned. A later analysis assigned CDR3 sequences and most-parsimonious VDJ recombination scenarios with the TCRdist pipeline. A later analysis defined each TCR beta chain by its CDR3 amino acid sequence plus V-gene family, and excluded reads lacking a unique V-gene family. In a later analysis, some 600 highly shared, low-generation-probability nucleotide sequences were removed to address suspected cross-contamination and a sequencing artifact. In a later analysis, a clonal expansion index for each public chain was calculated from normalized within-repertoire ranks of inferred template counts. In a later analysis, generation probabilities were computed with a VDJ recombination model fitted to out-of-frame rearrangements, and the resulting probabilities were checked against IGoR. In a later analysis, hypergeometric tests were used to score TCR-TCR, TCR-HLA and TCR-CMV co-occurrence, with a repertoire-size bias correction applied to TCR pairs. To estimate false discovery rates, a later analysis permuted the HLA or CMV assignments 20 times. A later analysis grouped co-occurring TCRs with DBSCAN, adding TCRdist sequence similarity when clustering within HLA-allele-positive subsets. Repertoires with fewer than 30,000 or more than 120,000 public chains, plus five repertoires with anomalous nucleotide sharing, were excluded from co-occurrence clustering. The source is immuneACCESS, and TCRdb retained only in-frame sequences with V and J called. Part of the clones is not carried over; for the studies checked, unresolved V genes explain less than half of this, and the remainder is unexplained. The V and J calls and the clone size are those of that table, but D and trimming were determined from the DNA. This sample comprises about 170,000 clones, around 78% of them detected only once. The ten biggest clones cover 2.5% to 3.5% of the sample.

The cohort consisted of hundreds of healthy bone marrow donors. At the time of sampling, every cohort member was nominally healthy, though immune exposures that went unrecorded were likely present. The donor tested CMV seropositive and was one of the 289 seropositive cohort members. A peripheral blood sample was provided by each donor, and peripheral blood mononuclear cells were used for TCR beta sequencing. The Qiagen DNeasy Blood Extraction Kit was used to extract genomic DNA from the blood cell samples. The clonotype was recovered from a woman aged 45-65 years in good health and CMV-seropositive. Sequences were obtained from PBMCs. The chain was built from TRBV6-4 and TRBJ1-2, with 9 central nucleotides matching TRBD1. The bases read TGTGCCAGCTCGAGGGGACAGGGCAATGGCTACACCTTC. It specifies CASSRGQGNGYTF.